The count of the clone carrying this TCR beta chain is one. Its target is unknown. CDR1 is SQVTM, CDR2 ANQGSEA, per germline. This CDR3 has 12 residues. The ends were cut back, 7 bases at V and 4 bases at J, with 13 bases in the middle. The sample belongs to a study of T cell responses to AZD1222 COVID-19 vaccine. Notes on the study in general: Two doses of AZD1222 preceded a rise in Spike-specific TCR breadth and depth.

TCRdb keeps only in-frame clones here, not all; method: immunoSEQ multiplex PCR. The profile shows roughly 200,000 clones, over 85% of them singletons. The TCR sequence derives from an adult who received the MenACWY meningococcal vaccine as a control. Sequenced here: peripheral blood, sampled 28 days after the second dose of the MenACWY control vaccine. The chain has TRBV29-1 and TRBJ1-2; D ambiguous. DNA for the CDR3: TGCAGCGCCCCTGACCTGACCTATGGCTACACCTTC. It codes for CSAPDLTYGYTF.